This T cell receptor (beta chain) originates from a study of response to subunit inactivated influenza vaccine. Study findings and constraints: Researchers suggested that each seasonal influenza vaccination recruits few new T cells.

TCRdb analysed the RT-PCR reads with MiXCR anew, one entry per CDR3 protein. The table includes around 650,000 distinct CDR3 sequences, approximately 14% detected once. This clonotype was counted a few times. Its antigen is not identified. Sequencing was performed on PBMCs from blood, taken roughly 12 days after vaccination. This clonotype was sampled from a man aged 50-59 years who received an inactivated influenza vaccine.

The CDR3 reads CAWSLLGAYEQYF. Written as DNA, the CDR3 is TGTGCCTGGAGTCTGCTGGGTGCCTACGAGCAGTACTTC. The chain links TRBV30 to TRBJ2-7; D not resolved. The CDR3 runs to 13 residues. Germline loops: CDR1 GTSNPN, CDR2 SVGIG (reference sequence). The ends were cut back, 2 bases at V and 2 bases at J, with 10 bases in the middle.